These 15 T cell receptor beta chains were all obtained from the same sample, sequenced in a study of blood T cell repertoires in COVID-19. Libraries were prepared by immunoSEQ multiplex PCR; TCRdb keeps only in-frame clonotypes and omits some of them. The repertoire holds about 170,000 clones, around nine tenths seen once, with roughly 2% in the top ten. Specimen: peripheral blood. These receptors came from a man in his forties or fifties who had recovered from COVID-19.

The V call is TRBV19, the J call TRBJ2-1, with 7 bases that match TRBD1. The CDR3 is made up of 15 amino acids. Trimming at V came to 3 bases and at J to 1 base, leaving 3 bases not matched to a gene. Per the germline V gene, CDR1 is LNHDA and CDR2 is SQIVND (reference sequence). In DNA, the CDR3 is TGTGCCAGTAGTATTGACAGGGATTCCTACAATGAGCAGTTCTTC. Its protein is CASSIDRDSYNEQFF.

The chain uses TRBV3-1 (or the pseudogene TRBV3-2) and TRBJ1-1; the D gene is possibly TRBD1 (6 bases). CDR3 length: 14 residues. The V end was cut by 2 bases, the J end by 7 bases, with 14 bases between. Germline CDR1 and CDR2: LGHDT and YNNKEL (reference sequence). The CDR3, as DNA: TGTGCCAGCAGCCAAAGAGGGGGGGCCGGTGAAGCTTTCTTT. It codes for CASSQRGGAGEAFF.

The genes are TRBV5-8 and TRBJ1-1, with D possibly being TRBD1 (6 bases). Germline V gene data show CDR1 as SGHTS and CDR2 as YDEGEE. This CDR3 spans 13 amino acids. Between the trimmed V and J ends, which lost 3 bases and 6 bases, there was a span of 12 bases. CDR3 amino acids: CASSSRAGAEAFF. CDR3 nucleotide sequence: TGTGCCAGCAGCTCCCGCGCAGGGGCTGAAGCTTTCTTT.

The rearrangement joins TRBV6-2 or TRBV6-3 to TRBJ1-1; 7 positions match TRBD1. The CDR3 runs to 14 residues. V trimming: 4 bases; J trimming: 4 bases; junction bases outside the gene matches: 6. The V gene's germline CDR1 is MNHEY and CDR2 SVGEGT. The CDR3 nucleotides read TGTGCCAGCAGTTTTAAGGGGGCTAGCACTGAAGCTTTCTTT. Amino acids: CASSFKGASTEAFF.

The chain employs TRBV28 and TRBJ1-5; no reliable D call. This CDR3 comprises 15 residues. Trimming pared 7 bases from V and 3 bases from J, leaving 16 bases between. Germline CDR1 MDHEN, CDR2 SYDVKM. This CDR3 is CASTRTVEANQPQHF. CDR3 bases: TGTGCCAGCACCCGAACGGTGGAGGCCAATCAGCCCCAGCATTTT. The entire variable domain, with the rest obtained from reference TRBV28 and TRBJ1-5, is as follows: DVKVTQSSRYLVKRTGEKVFLECVQDMDHENMFWYRQDPGLGLRLIYFSYDVKMKEKGDIPEGYSVSREKKERFSLILESASTNQTSMYLCASTRTVEANQPQHFGDGTRLSIL.

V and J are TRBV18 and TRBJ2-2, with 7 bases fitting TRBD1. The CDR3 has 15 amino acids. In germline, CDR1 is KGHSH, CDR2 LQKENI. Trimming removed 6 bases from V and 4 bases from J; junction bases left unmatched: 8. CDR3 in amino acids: CASSPKGAGTGELFF. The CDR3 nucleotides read TGTGCCAGCTCGCCTAAGGGGGCAGGCACCGGGGAGCTGTTTTTT.

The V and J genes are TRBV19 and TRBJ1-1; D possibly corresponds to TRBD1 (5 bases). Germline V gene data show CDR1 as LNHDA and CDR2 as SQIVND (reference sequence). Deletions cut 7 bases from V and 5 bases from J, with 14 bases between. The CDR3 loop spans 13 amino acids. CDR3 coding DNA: TGTGCCAGTAACCCCCCCGGGGGGACTGAAGCTTTCTTT. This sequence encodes CASNPPGGTEAFF.

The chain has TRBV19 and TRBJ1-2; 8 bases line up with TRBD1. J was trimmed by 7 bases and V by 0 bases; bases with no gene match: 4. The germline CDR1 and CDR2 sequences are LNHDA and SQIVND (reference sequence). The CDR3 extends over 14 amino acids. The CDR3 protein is CASSIDPGGRGYTF. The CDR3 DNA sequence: TGTGCCAGTAGTATAGATCCAGGGGGCCGTGGCTACACCTTC.

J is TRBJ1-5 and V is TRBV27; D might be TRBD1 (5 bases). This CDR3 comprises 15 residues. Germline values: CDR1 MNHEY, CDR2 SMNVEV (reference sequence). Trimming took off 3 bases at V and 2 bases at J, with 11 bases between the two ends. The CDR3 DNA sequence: TGTGCCAGCAGTTTGACGGGCAGGGGCAATCAGCCCCAGCATTTT. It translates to CASSLTGRGNQPQHF.

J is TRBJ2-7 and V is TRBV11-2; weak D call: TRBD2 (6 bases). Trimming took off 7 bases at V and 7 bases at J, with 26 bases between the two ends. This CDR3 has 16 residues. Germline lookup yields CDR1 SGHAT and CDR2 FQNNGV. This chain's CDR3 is CASTLSWGSGRGEQYF. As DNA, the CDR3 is TGTGCCAGCACCCTTAGCTGGGGGAGCGGGCGTGGGGAGCAGTACTTC.

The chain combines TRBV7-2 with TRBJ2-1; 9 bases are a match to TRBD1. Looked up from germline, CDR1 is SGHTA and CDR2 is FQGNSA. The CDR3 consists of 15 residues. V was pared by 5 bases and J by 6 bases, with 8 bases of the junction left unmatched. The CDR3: CASSPAGTGFNEQFF. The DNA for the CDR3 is TGTGCCAGCAGCCCCGCCGGGACAGGGTTCAATGAGCAGTTCTTC.

This CDR3 reads CASSLAGVTNTEAFF. The CDR3 DNA reads as TGTGCCAGCAGCTTAGCAGGGGTTACGAACACTGAAGCTTTCTTT. V and J are TRBV7-8 and TRBJ1-1, with D possibly matching TRBD1 (5 bases). The CDR3 is made up of 15 amino acids. Per the germline V gene, CDR1 is SGHVS and CDR2 is FQNEAQ. Trimming shortened V by 0 bases and J by 1 base, and 9 bases separated the two germline ends.

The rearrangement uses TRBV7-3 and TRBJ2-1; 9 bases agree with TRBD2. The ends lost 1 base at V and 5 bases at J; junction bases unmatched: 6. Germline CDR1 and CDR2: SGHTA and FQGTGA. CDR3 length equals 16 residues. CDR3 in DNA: TGTGCCAGCAGCTTAAATAGCGGGAGAGGCAACAATGAGCAGTTCTTC. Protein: CASSLNSGRGNNEQFF.

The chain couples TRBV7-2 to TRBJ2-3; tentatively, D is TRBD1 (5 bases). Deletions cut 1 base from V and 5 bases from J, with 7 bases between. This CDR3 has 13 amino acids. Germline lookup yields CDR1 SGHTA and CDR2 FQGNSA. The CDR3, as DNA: TGTGCCAGCAGCTTAGTGGGGCTAGATACGCAGTATTTT. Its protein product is CASSLVGLDTQYF.

CDR3 nucleotide sequence: TGCGCCAGCAGCCAAGATTGGACTAGCGGGAGGGAAGAGACCCAGTACTTC. Its translation is CASSQDWTSGREETQYF. The chain carries TRBV4-3 and TRBJ2-5; TRBD2 agrees at 15 bases. The CDR3 sequence is 17 residues long. V shed 0 bases and J 3 bases; nucleotides not matched to a gene: 2. Germline lookup yields CDR1 LGHNA and CDR2 YSLEER.